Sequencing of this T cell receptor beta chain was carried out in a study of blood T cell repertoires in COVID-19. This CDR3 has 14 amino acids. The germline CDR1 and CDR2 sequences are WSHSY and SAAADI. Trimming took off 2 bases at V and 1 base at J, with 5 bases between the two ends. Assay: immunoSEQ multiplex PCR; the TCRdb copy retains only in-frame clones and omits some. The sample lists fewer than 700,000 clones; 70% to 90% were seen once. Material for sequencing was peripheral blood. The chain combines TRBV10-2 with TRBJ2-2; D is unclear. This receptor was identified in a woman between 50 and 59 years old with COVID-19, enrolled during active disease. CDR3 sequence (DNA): TGCGCCAGCAGTGAGGAACAGAACACCGGGGAGCTGTTTTTT. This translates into CASSEEQNTGELFF.